These T cell receptor beta chains were read from a single sample in a study of molecular identifiers for immune sequencing clone quantification. TCRdb redid the calling of the PCR reads with MiXCR, one entry per CDR3 protein. The sample has about 640,000 distinct CDR3 sequences, just under 20% seen once. The sample comprised naive CD8+ T cells from blood, with Jurkat cell RNA spiked in. The receptors come from a human donor in good health. Some libraries in this study had Jurkat cell RNA spiked in. Each CDR3 is given with its conserved first and last residue. Each record gives: V gene, J gene, CDR3 protein.

V: TRBV4-1; J: TRBJ1-1; CDR3: CASSRYRGVADTEAFF
V: TRBV2; J: TRBJ1-1; CDR3: CASSEPGQGDTEAFF
V: TRBV13; J: TRBJ2-4; CDR3: CASSFNRGSGAKNIQYF
V: TRBV19; J: TRBJ2-1; CDR3: CASSQGQPTYNEQFF
V: TRBV6-1; J: TRBJ1-3; CDR3: CASSEPSSGNTIYF
V: TRBV7-2; J: TRBJ1-3; CDR3: CASSLGVAGNTIYF
V: TRBV27; J: TRBJ2-7; CDR3: CASTRDGSGYEQYF
V: TRBV24-1; J: TRBJ2-3; CDR3: CATSDFRTDTQYF
V: TRBV19; J: TRBJ2-2; CDR3: CASSMLAGLAGGLTGELFF
V: TRBV20-1; J: TRBJ2-7; CDR3: CSARDLALDEQYF
V: TRBV4-1; J: TRBJ2-1; CDR3: CASSPWEREGNEQFF
V: TRBV30; J: TRBJ2-7; CDR3: CAWSWTGGFRGYEQYF
V: TRBV4-1; J: TRBJ2-3; CDR3: CAGSQGSGSTDTRYF
V: TRBV11-2; J: TRBJ2-3; CDR3: CASSLVYQGLQYF
V: TRBV19; J: TRBJ1-1; CDR3: CASSIVTGNTEAFF
V: TRBV27; J: TRBJ2-3; CDR3: CASSPKAGISDTQYF
V: TRBV27; J: TRBJ2-1; CDR3: CASSLQGPTYNEQFF
V: TRBV27; J: TRBJ2-3; CDR3: CASSFGRFADTQYF
V: TRBV4-3; J: TRBJ2-3; CDR3: CASSQDFQRESTDAQYF
V: TRBV14; J: TRBJ2-3; CDR3: CASSQDSVKRDTQYF
V: TRBV29-1; J: TRBJ2-3; CDR3: CSVEDEAQGDTDTQYF
V: TRBV20-1; J: TRBJ2-3; CDR3: CSAFWTGGAADTQYF
V: TRBV13; J: TRBJ2-1; CDR3: CASSAGVAGGPVWNEQFF
V: TRBV27; J: TRBJ1-1; CDR3: CASSLSSGWLKTEAFF
V: TRBV24-1; J: TRBJ2-2; CDR3: CDTSDLVSGELFF
V: TRBV30; J: TRBJ2-7; CDR3: CAWSVLGYKQYF
V: TRBV19; J: TRBJ2-2; CDR3: CASSTAPGELFF
V: TRBV6-4; J: TRBJ2-1; CDR3: CASGLVGNEQFF
V: TRBV7-8; J: TRBJ2-6; CDR3: CASSDLAGANVLTF
V: TRBV6-5; J: TRBJ2-3; CDR3: CASSSPASGYTDTQYF
V: TRBV29-1; J: TRBJ2-1; CDR3: CSVAAGLAGGSEQFF
V: TRBV7-9; J: TRBJ2-7; CDR3: CASSLGVPGELDYEQYF
V: TRBV3-1; J: TRBJ1-2; CDR3: CASSQDPQQYHYGYTF
V: TRBV27; J: TRBJ1-2; CDR3: CASSPWDRGDYGYTF
V: TRBV6-5; J: TRBJ2-7; CDR3: CASSYRGPSSYEQYF
V: TRBV15; J: TRBJ1-5; CDR3: CATSREQGRYQPQHF
V: TRBV7-9; J: TRBJ2-4; CDR3: CASSTRENIQYF
V: TRBV19; J: TRBJ1-1; CDR3: CASKYGEWNTEAFF
V: TRBV11-2; J: TRBJ2-7; CDR3: CASSSTGGPEQYF
V: TRBV12-5; J: TRBJ2-1; CDR3: CASGLTIAGGSYNEQFF
V: TRBV27; J: TRBJ2-7; CDR3: CASSLLGREDEQYF
V: TRBV7-9; J: TRBJ2-4; CDR3: CASSSGTVNTKNIQYF
V: TRBV7-9; J: TRBJ2-7; CDR3: CASSLAGGWEQYF
V: TRBV5-3; J: TRBJ2-2; CDR3: CASSTGPQRTNTGELFF
V: TRBV27; J: TRBJ1-1; CDR3: CASSKRNTEAFF
V: TRBV20-1; J: TRBJ2-7; CDR3: CSARAWSLAEFYEQYF
V: TRBV28; J: TRBJ1-1; CDR3: CASTIGGSGTEALF
V: TRBV7-2; J: TRBJ1-2; CDR3: CASSSGRFYGYTF
V: TRBV11-2; J: TRBJ2-5; CDR3: CASSLGQAQNQETQYF
V: TRBV11-2; J: TRBJ1-1; CDR3: CASSYFTGGTEAFF
V: TRBV5-1; J: TRBJ2-7; CDR3: CASSLALDRGTYEQYF
V: TRBV24-1; J: TRBJ1-1; CDR3: CATRAGARTEAFF
V: TRBV27; J: TRBJ1-5; CDR3: CASSLLGLGQPQHF
V: TRBV4-1; J: TRBJ2-7; CDR3: CASSLGTERSYEQYF
V: TRBV6-5; J: TRBJ1-5; CDR3: CASSYSAVQPQHF